One sample yielded the 21 T cell receptor beta chains listed below, sequenced in a study of T cells in Graves' hyperthyroidism and ophthalmopathy. The source material, RNA transcripts, was used to amplify TCR beta CDR3 regions. HTBI primers drove first-round RT-PCR of the TCR CDR3. TCRdb re-analysed the multiplex PCR reads in MiXCR, keeping a single row per CDR3 protein. The profile covers about 320,000 distinct CDR3 sequences, with roughly 15% appearing a single time and around a third taken by the ten largest. The sequenced material came from blood. These receptors all come from a man aged 25 to 40 with Graves' hyperthyroidism.

This clonotype was detected ten times or more. The V and J genes are TRBV5-5 and TRBJ2-1; 10 positions agree with TRBD2. With V trimmed by 2 bases and J by 7 bases, 6 bases remained unmatched. Germline-derived CDR1 and CDR2 are SGHKS and YYEKEE (reference sequence). This CDR3 contains 15 residues. The CDR3 protein is CASSLTGLAFNEQFF. CDR3 DNA sequence: TGTGCCAGCAGCTTAACGGGACTAGCGTTTAATGAGCAGTTCTTC.

The gene calls are TRBV6-1 and TRBJ2-7; 11 positions match TRBD1. Trimming removed 5 bases from V and 3 bases from J; junction bases left unmatched: 12. Germline assignment: CDR1 MNHNS and CDR2 SASEGT. The CDR3 totals 17 residues. The CDR3 nucleotides are TGTGCCAGCAGTCGCCGGCCCGGGACAGGGGGTATCTACGAGCAGTACTTC. It specifies CASSRRPGTGGIYEQYF.

The chain uses TRBV4-2 and TRBJ1-5; 9 bases are a match to TRBD1. The germline V gene encodes CDR1 LGHNA and CDR2 YNFKEQ. The ends lost 1 base at V and 4 bases at J; junction bases unmatched: 2. CDR3 length: 15 residues. CDR3 nucleotides: TGTGCCAGCAGCCAAGGAGGGACAGGGAATCAGCCCCAGCATTTT. This encodes CASSQGGTGNQPQHF.

Worth noting for this clonotype: One base away lies a much larger clone, so this may be a sequencing read error. The chain is built from TRBV27 and TRBJ2-3; D is uncertain. Per germline, CDR1 MNHEY and CDR2 SMNVEV (reference sequence). This CDR3 has 11 amino acids. Trimming pared 3 bases from V and 5 bases from J, leaving 3 bases between. The CDR3 reads CASSFLDTQYF. CDR3 nucleotide sequence: TGTGCCAGCAGTTTCCTAGATACGCAGTATTTT.

The V and J genes are TRBV27 and TRBJ1-1; no firm D call. Trimming removed 5 bases at V and 0 bases at J, with 10 bases between. The V gene's germline CDR1 is MNHEY and CDR2 SMNVEV (reference sequence). The CDR3 is 14 amino acids. DNA of the CDR3: TGTGCCAGCAGTGCAACAGACCTGAACACTGAAGCTTTCTTT. It encodes CASSATDLNTEAFF.

The chain links TRBV10-3 to TRBJ1-5; D perhaps matches TRBD1 (6 bases). The V and J ends lost 11 bases and 3 bases respectively, with 14 bases between them. The germline V gene encodes CDR1 ENHRY and CDR2 SYGVKD. The CDR3 consists of 13 residues. CDR3 sequence: CAATRDTNQPQHF. The DNA for the CDR3 is TGTGCCGCTACTAGGGACACCAATCAGCCCCAGCATTTT.

The chain combines TRBV2 with TRBJ1-2; D is perhaps TRBD1 (5 bases). CDR1 SNHLY and CDR2 FYNNEI come from the germline V gene. Trimming removed 5 bases from V and 3 bases from J, with 10 bases in between. This CDR3 comprises 13 residues. The CDR3 region has the DNA TGTGCCAGCAGTTGGGACGGAGACTATGGCTACACCTTC. Amino acids: CASSWDGDYGYTF.

This clonotype has a count of ten or more. The rearrangement joins TRBV2 to TRBJ2-1; tentative D call: TRBD2 (5 bases). Per germline, CDR1 SNHLY and CDR2 FYNNEI. Trimming left V 8 bases short and J 3 bases short, with 20 bases between. The CDR3 spans 16 residues. The CDR3 region has the DNA TGTGCCAGCGCCGAATTGCGGGCGATAATCTACAATGAGCAGTTCTTC. This sequence encodes CASAELRAIIYNEQFF.

CDR3: CASSSMGGKGVLDEQYF. The CDR3 DNA is TGCGCCAGCAGCTCAATGGGGGGGAAAGGGGTCCTGGACGAGCAGTACTTC. The rearrangement uses TRBV4-1 and TRBJ2-7; the match to TRBD2 covers 7 bases. The germline CDR1 and CDR2 sequences are MGHRA and YSYEKL. This CDR3 is built from 17 residues. Trimming took 5 bases from V and 5 from J; bases not matched to a gene: 18.

V gene TRBV7-8 combines with J gene TRBJ2-2; D uncertain. V lost 0 bases and J lost 7, with 6 bases in between. CDR1 is SGHVS and CDR2 is FQNEAQ in the germline V gene. The CDR3 length is 13 residues. CDR3 nucleotides: TGTGCCAGCAGCTTAGCGCCGGTCGGGGAGCTGTTTTTT. It translates to CASSLAPVGELFF.

The sample holds many counts of this clonotype. The gene calls are TRBV6-1 and TRBJ2-5; D not certain. Trimming removed 6 bases at V and 4 bases at J, with 18 bases between. The CDR3 is 15 amino acids. Per germline, CDR1 MNHNS and CDR2 SASEGT. The CDR3 DNA reads TGTGCCAGCAGCCAAGTCGGTCCCTACGGAGAGACCCAGTACTTC. Amino acid sequence: CASSQVGPYGETQYF.

This clonotype was seen only a few times. At one end the junction does not follow the germline gene, possibly because of a read error. This chain connects TRBV6-5 to TRBJ2-2, with 7 bases aligning to TRBD1. Germline values: CDR1 MNHEY, CDR2 SVGAGI. The CDR3 loop spans 17 amino acids. The CDR3 nucleotides read TGTGCCAGCAGTTACGACCCGCCGGGACAGAACACCGGGGAGCTGGTTTTT. Translating it yields CASSYDPPGQNTGELVF.

The gene calls are TRBV4-1 and TRBJ1-4, with D perhaps matching TRBD1 (6 bases). CDR1 and CDR2 (germline): MGHRA, YSYEKL. V lost 4 bases to trimming and J lost 7 bases, with 16 bases between them. The CDR3 length is 15 residues. In nucleotides, the CDR3 is TGCGCCAGCAGCCTAAATTCGGGGGCGGGTGAAAAACTGTTTTTT. Translating gives CASSLNSGAGEKLFF.

As regards this clonotype: Lacking the conserved final phenylalanine or tryptophan, this CDR3 likely reflects a read error. The V and J genes are TRBV7-9 and TRBJ1-1; D call uncertain. The V end lost 5 bases, the J end lost 0 bases, and 1 base lay between the germline ends. This CDR3 is 11 amino acids long. Germline V gives CDR1 SEHNR, CDR2 FQNEAQ (reference sequence). The CDR3 region is CASSLNTEAFL. The CDR3 DNA reads TGTGCCAGCAGCCTGAACACTGAAGCTTTCCTT.

This clonotype was seen just once. The chain joins TRBV20-1 to TRBJ2-1, with 8 bases identical to TRBD1. The trim removed 3 bases at V and 3 bases at J, leaving 10 bases unmatched. The CDR3 runs to 16 residues. Germline V lookup: CDR1 DFQATT, CDR2 SNEGSKA (reference sequence). The CDR3 bases are TGCAGTGCTAGTGGGACAGGTCGTGGCCACTACAATGAGCAGTTCTTC. This codes for CSASGTGRGHYNEQFF.

The chain combines TRBV6-1 with TRBJ1-5; 7 positions agree with TRBD1. This CDR3 spans 14 amino acids. CDR1 is MNHNS, CDR2 SASEGT, per germline. The V segment lost 3 bases and the J segment 3 bases; nucleotides outside the gene matches: 2. The chain's CDR3 is CASSETGNNQPQHF. The CDR3 DNA sequence: TGTGCCAGCAGTGAGACAGGGAACAATCAGCCCCAGCATTTT.

The genes are TRBV14 and TRBJ1-2; the D gene is possibly TRBD1 (5 bases). Germline values: CDR1 SGHDN, CDR2 FVKESK. The CDR3 totals 13 residues. The V and J ends lost 4 bases and 4 bases respectively, with 10 bases between them. Here the CDR3 DNA reads TGTGCCAGCAGCCTAGGGGCGATCTATGGCTACACCTTC. Its protein is CASSLGAIYGYTF.

This clonotype was observed many times. The chain carries TRBV5-1 and TRBJ1-2, with 8 nucleotides matching TRBD1. This CDR3 contains 13 residues. The V and J ends lost 3 bases and 8 bases, in that order; junction bases with no gene match: 6. Per the germline V gene, CDR1 is SGHRS and CDR2 is YFSETQ. CDR3 bases: TGCGCCAGCAGCTCCGGACAGGGTTACGGCTACACCTTC. Residues: CASSSGQGYGYTF.

This clonotype was counted once. The chain employs TRBV24-1 and TRBJ2-1; TRBD1 matches 7 bases. V was pared by 6 bases and J by 2 bases, with 3 bases of the junction left unmatched. The germline V gene encodes CDR1 KGHDR and CDR2 SFDVKD. The CDR3 runs to 14 residues. CDR3 nucleotide sequence: TGTGCCACCAGTCCCAGGGGGACCTACAATGAGCAGTTCTTC. Protein sequence: CATSPRGTYNEQFF.

This clonotype was recorded many times. The chain couples TRBV11-2 to TRBJ2-3; D is possibly TRBD1 (6 bases). V lost 4 bases and J 5 bases, leaving 10 bases between the germline ends. This CDR3 is 13 amino acids long. In germline, CDR1 is SGHAT, CDR2 FQNNGV. CDR3 amino acids: CASSYAGVDTQYF. As DNA, the CDR3 is TGTGCCAGCAGCTATGCAGGGGTAGATACGCAGTATTTT. The complete variable domain, with remaining parts taken from reference TRBV11-2 and TRBJ2-3, reads EAGVAQSPRYKIIEKRQSVAFWCNPISGHATLYWYQQILGQGPKLLIQFQNNGVVDDSQLPKDRFSAERLKGVDSTLKIQPAKLEDSAVYLCASSYAGVDTQYFGPGTRLTVL.

In its sample, this clonotype was seen many times. The chain employs TRBV18 and TRBJ2-7, with 7 bases that match TRBD1. Losses at the gene ends were 6 bases for V and 3 bases for J; bases not matched to a gene: 14. The germline gives CDR1 KGHSH, CDR2 LQKENI. The CDR3 covers 16 residues. Here the CDR3 reads CASSLKPGQAGYEQYF. The CDR3 bases are TGTGCCAGCTCCCTTAAACCCGGACAGGCCGGCTACGAGCAGTACTTC.